The 14 T cell receptor beta chains given below trace back to one sample, sequenced in a study of neurological immune-mediated disorders. TCRdb re-analysed the 5' RACE reads in MiXCR, keeping a single row per CDR3 protein. The sample shows roughly 60,000 distinct CDR3 sequences, around 3.5% of them seen only once. The sequencing sample was made of PBMCs. These receptors all come from a woman aged 25 to 39 with multiple sclerosis.

In this sample, this clonotype turned up many times. The rearrangement joins TRBV6-1 to TRBJ1-1; D not certain. V lost 1 base to trimming and J lost 5 bases, with 8 bases between them. CDR1 and CDR2 from the germline V gene are MNHNS and SASEGT. This CDR3 has 13 residues. CDR3 in amino acids: CASSEVRKTEAFF. In DNA, the CDR3 is TGTGCCAGCAGTGAAGTACGGAAAACTGAAGCTTTCTTT.

This clonotype was recorded at least ten times. The gene calls are TRBV3-1 and TRBJ1-1; D is unclear. The V end lost 6 bases, the J end lost 2 bases, and 16 bases lay between the germline ends. The germline V gene encodes CDR1 LGHDT and CDR2 YNNKEL (reference sequence). This CDR3 is 15 amino acids long. The CDR3, as DNA: TGTGCCAGCAGTCACGGCGGCAGAGCTAACACTGAAGCTTTCTTT. As protein: CASSHGGRANTEAFF.

This clonotype appeared many times. The chain uses TRBV14 and TRBJ2-7, with 9 bases identical to TRBD2. V gave up 5 bases and J gave up 2 bases; unmatched junction bases: 4. The CDR3 has 14 residues. Looked up from germline, CDR1 is SGHDN and CDR2 is FVKESK. CDR3 loop: CASSRLADPYEQYF. CDR3 nucleotides: TGTGCCAGCAGCAGACTAGCGGACCCCTACGAGCAGTACTTC.

This clonotype was picked up many times. This chain joins TRBV7-9 and TRBJ2-7; D is tentatively TRBD1 or TRBD2 (6 bases each). Deletions cut 1 base from V and 7 bases from J, with 17 bases between. CDR3 length equals 15 residues. Germline V lookup: CDR1 SEHNR, CDR2 FQNEAQ (reference sequence). This chain's CDR3 is CASSLEGIGGYEQYF. For the CDR3, the DNA is TGTGCCAGCAGCTTAGAGGGGATCGGGGGCTATGAGCAGTACTTC.

This clonotype was seen repeatedly, ten times or more. This sequence joins TRBV5-6 and TRBJ1-2; 9 bases fit TRBD1. Germline V lookup: CDR1 SGHDT, CDR2 YYEEEE. This CDR3 is built from 13 residues. Losses at the gene ends were 4 bases for V and 6 bases for J; bases not matched to a gene: 4. The CDR3 DNA reads as TGTGCCAGCAGCGAGGACAGGGGAGATGGCTACACCTTC. Its protein product is CASSEDRGDGYTF.

The CDR3 nucleotides are TGCAGTGCTAGAGAGAACACTGAAGCTTTCTTT. It is translated as CSARENTEAFF. V usage is TRBV20-1 and J usage is TRBJ1-1; D is unresolved. Germline V gives CDR1 DFQATT, CDR2 SNEGSKA (reference sequence). V shed 0 bases and J shed 1 base, with 0 bases lying between them. The CDR3 spans 11 residues.

This clonotype came up many times. The V call is TRBV5-1, the J call TRBJ1-2; 8 bases fit TRBD1. The CDR3 runs 13 residues. CDR1 is SGHRS, CDR2 YFSETQ, per germline. V lost 5 bases, J lost 4 bases, and 4 bases stayed unmatched. Written as DNA, the CDR3 is TGCGCCAGCAGTCCCCAGGGGGCCTATGGCTACACCTTC. Encoded protein: CASSPQGAYGYTF.

This clonotype was found many times. The chain couples TRBV5-1 to TRBJ2-5, with TRBD1 as a possible D gene (6 bases). Trimming stripped 0 bases from V and 1 base from J, with 7 bases between. The germline gives CDR1 SGHRS, CDR2 YFSETQ. This CDR3 contains 14 residues. CDR3: CASSLGQAQETQYF. In DNA, the CDR3 is TGCGCCAGCAGCTTGGGACAGGCCCAAGAGACCCAGTACTTC.

This clonotype has more than one count but fewer than ten. This sequence joins TRBV27 and TRBJ2-3, with TRBD2 matching 11 bases. CDR3 length: 14 amino acids. V was clipped by 5 bases and J by 3 bases; unmatched bases: 1. Looked up from germline, CDR1 is MNHEY and CDR2 is SMNVEV (reference sequence). The CDR3 DNA sequence: TGTGCCAGCAGTGGACTAGCGGGTACAGATACGCAGTATTTT. Its translation is CASSGLAGTDTQYF.

This clonotype was recorded at least ten times. The chain uses TRBV7-2 and TRBJ1-2, with 10 bases lining up with TRBD1. V dropped 6 bases and J dropped 8; count of bases not matched to a gene: 12. The germline V gene encodes CDR1 SGHTA and CDR2 FQGNSA. The CDR3 runs 15 residues. Here the CDR3 reads CASSPQSGQGTGYTF. The DNA of the CDR3 is TGTGCCAGCAGTCCCCAGTCGGGACAGGGGACCGGCTACACCTTC.

This clonotype was found many times. The CDR3 region is CASSEGGRYEQYF. Here the CDR3 DNA reads TGTGCCAGCAGCGAAGGGGGGAGATACGAGCAGTACTTC. The rearrangement uses TRBV16 and TRBJ2-7; D is tentatively TRBD1 or TRBD2 (6 bases each). With 5 bases removed from V and 4 bases from J, the gap between germline ends came to 12 bases. The CDR3 loop spans 13 amino acids. Germline V gene sequence: CDR1 KGHSY, CDR2 FQNENV.

This clonotype was picked up many times. The gene calls are TRBV7-2 and TRBJ1-5; D is perhaps TRBD1 (6 bases). CDR1 is SGHTA and CDR2 is FQGNSA in the germline V gene. This CDR3 spans 16 amino acids. V was clipped by 5 bases and J by 1 base, with 15 bases between them. DNA of the CDR3: TGTGCCAGCAGCCTATTCCACGGGACAAGCAATCAGCCCCAGCATTTT. Translated, it gives CASSLFHGTSNQPQHF.

At least ten counts were recorded for this clonotype. The chain combines TRBV5-1 with TRBJ1-1; TRBD1 matches 7 bases. The V gene's germline CDR1 is SGHRS and CDR2 YFSETQ. V shed 0 bases and J 0 bases; nucleotides not matched to a gene: 8. The CDR3 totals 17 residues. The CDR3 loop reads CASSLAGTVSLNTEAFF. DNA for the CDR3: TGCGCCAGCAGCTTGGCGGGGACAGTGAGCCTGAACACTGAAGCTTTCTTT.

This clonotype came up many times. This rearrangement joins TRBV20-1 to TRBJ2-1; TRBD2 matches at 10 bases. Germline-derived CDR1 and CDR2 are DFQATT and SNEGSKA (reference sequence). The CDR3 extends over 17 amino acids. The V gene end was trimmed by 0 bases and the J gene end by 0 bases; junction bases not matched to a gene: 5. The CDR3 here is CSARDRSSGGSYNEQFF. The DNA of the CDR3 is TGCAGTGCTAGAGATAGGTCTAGCGGGGGCTCCTACAATGAGCAGTTCTTC.